These T cell receptor beta chains were read from a single sample in a study of control samples from healthy donors and cancer patients. Sequenced by immunoSEQ multiplex PCR; TCRdb stores in-frame clones only, minus some. The sample lists roughly 200,000 clones; roughly 94% were seen once. Sequencing was carried out using blood. All receptors derive from a man between 50 and 59 years old in good health. Each CDR3 is given with its conserved first and last residue. Fields, in order: CDR3 protein, CDR3 DNA, D gene, J gene, clone size, CDR3 length, V gene. D genes are given only for firm matches. A clone size is listed for some rows: how often the clone was seen (once, few, many), or a class if it is expanded.

cdr3_aa: CASSENFSGTEAFF
cdr3_nt: TGTGCCAGCAGTGAGAACTTTAGTGGGACTGAAGCTTTCTTT
d_call: NA
j_call: TRBJ1-1
clone_size: NA
cdr3_length: 14
v_call: TRBV6-6

cdr3_aa: CASTPRGRTEAFF
cdr3_nt: TGTGCCAGTACCCCCAGGGGGCGGACTGAAGCTTTCTTT
d_call: TRBD1
j_call: TRBJ1-1
clone_size: NA
cdr3_length: 13
v_call: TRBV19

cdr3_aa: CAWSVSADTQYF
cdr3_nt: TGTGCCTGGAGTGTATCTGCAGATACGCAGTATTTT
d_call: NA
j_call: TRBJ2-3
clone_size: NA
cdr3_length: 12
v_call: TRBV30

cdr3_aa: CASSLGSARQGYNEQFF
cdr3_nt: TGTGCCAGCAGCTTGGGGTCCGCTAGACAGGGGTACAATGAGCAGTTCTTC
d_call: TRBD1
j_call: TRBJ2-1
clone_size: NA
cdr3_length: 17
v_call: TRBV5-4

cdr3_aa: CASGSDQNTEAFF
cdr3_nt: TGTGCCAGCGGATCCGACCAGAACACTGAAGCTTTCTTT
d_call: NA
j_call: TRBJ1-1
clone_size: NA
cdr3_length: 13
v_call: TRBV7-9

cdr3_aa: CASSLTGSTEAFF
cdr3_nt: TGCGCCAGCAGCTTGACAGGGAGCACTGAAGCTTTCTTT
d_call: NA
j_call: TRBJ1-1
clone_size: NA
cdr3_length: 13
v_call: TRBV5-1

cdr3_aa: CASSEVTAGGQGAGQPQHF
cdr3_nt: TGCGCCAGCAGTGAGGTGACAGCCGGGGGACAGGGGGCTGGTCAGCCCCAGCATTTT
d_call: TRBD1
j_call: TRBJ1-5
clone_size: NA
cdr3_length: 19
v_call: TRBV10-2

cdr3_aa: CASSSERGFSGANVLTF
cdr3_nt: TGTGCCAGCAGCTCCGAAAGGGGGTTTTCTGGGGCCAACGTCCTGACTTTC
d_call: NA
j_call: TRBJ2-6
clone_size: NA
cdr3_length: 17
v_call: TRBV5-5

cdr3_aa: CASMDRDGYTF
cdr3_nt: TGTGCCAGTATGGACAGGGATGGCTACACCTTC
d_call: TRBD1
j_call: TRBJ1-2
clone_size: NA
cdr3_length: 11
v_call: TRBV19

cdr3_aa: CASSSDRSFYGYTF
cdr3_nt: TGCGCCAGCAGCTCGGACAGGAGTTTTTATGGCTACACCTTC
d_call: TRBD1
j_call: TRBJ1-2
clone_size: NA
cdr3_length: 14
v_call: TRBV5-1

cdr3_aa: CASSFGPTNTGELFF
cdr3_nt: TGTGCCAGCAGCTTTGGGCCCACGAACACCGGGGAGCTGTTTTTT
d_call: NA
j_call: TRBJ2-2
clone_size: NA
cdr3_length: 15
v_call: TRBV7-3

cdr3_aa: CASSSHAVKGGTEAFF
cdr3_nt: TGTGCCAGCAGCTCCCATGCTGTCAAGGGGGGCACTGAAGCTTTCTTT
d_call: NA
j_call: TRBJ1-1
clone_size: NA
cdr3_length: 16
v_call: TRBV13

cdr3_aa: CASSPNDATNEKLFF
cdr3_nt: TGTGCCAGCAGTCCTAATGATGCAACTAATGAAAAACTGTTTTTT
d_call: NA
j_call: TRBJ1-4
clone_size: NA
cdr3_length: 15
v_call: TRBV6-5

cdr3_aa: CASSPGASFSPLHF
cdr3_nt: TGTGCCAGCAGTCCCGGGGCCTCTTTCTCACCCCTCCACTTT
d_call: NA
j_call: TRBJ1-6
clone_size: NA
cdr3_length: 14
v_call: TRBV28

cdr3_aa: CASSAPTGFNSPLHF
cdr3_nt: TGTGCCAGCAGCGCCCCCACCGGGTTTAATTCACCCCTCCACTTT
d_call: NA
j_call: TRBJ1-6
clone_size: NA
cdr3_length: 15
v_call: TRBV9

cdr3_aa: CASSQVRGDDTGELFF
cdr3_nt: TGTGCCAGCAGCCAAGTACGGGGAGATGACACCGGGGAGCTGTTTTTT
d_call: NA
j_call: TRBJ2-2
clone_size: NA
cdr3_length: 16
v_call: TRBV4-2

cdr3_aa: CASGLRTMNTEAFF
cdr3_nt: TGCGCCAGCGGGCTGAGAACTATGAACACTGAAGCTTTCTTT
d_call: NA
j_call: TRBJ1-1
clone_size: NA
cdr3_length: 14
v_call: TRBV5-1

cdr3_aa: CSVLTVFSTDTQYF
cdr3_nt: TGCAGCGTTTTGACAGTTTTTAGCACAGATACGCAGTATTTT
d_call: NA
j_call: TRBJ2-3
clone_size: NA
cdr3_length: 14
v_call: TRBV29-1

cdr3_aa: CASSHSTNLGPYTDTQYF
cdr3_nt: TGTGCCAGCAGCCATTCCACCAATCTAGGCCCTTACACAGATACGCAGTATTTT
d_call: NA
j_call: TRBJ2-3
clone_size: NA
cdr3_length: 18
v_call: TRBV14

cdr3_aa: CASSLVGGNTDTQYF
cdr3_nt: TGTGCCAGCAGCTTAGTAGGGGGGAACACAGATACGCAGTATTTT
d_call: NA
j_call: TRBJ2-3
clone_size: NA
cdr3_length: 15
v_call: TRBV7-9

cdr3_aa: CATSDRSSGGHHTDTQYF
cdr3_nt: TGTGCCACCAGTGACAGGTCAAGCGGGGGGCACCACACAGATACGCAGTATTTT
d_call: TRBD2
j_call: TRBJ2-3
clone_size: once
cdr3_length: 18
v_call: TRBV24-1

cdr3_aa: CASSLNLGPLHF
cdr3_nt: TGTGCCAGCAGCTTAAACCTCGGACCCCTCCACTTT
d_call: NA
j_call: TRBJ1-6
clone_size: NA
cdr3_length: 12
v_call: TRBV7-6

cdr3_aa: CASSSGISYGYTF
cdr3_nt: TGTGCCAGCAGCTCAGGGATCTCCTATGGCTACACCTTC
d_call: NA
j_call: TRBJ1-2
clone_size: NA
cdr3_length: 13
v_call: TRBV6-5

cdr3_aa: CASSGQGLSYNEQFF
cdr3_nt: TGTGCCAGCAGTGGACAGGGCCTGTCCTACAATGAGCAGTTCTTC
d_call: TRBD1
j_call: TRBJ2-1
clone_size: NA
cdr3_length: 15
v_call: TRBV2

cdr3_aa: CAWGLNYGYTF
cdr3_nt: TGTGCCTGGGGTCTAAACTATGGCTACACCTTC
d_call: NA
j_call: TRBJ1-2
clone_size: NA
cdr3_length: 11
v_call: TRBV30

cdr3_aa: CASTPLGTIQSYEQYF
cdr3_nt: TGTGCCAGCACCCCTCTTGGGACCATTCAATCCTACGAGCAGTACTTC
d_call: NA
j_call: TRBJ2-7
clone_size: NA
cdr3_length: 16
v_call: TRBV28

cdr3_aa: CASTTGASEAFF
cdr3_nt: TGTGCCAGCACCACGGGGGCCTCTGAAGCTTTCTTT
d_call: NA
j_call: TRBJ1-1
clone_size: NA
cdr3_length: 12
v_call: TRBV3-1/TRBV3-2

cdr3_aa: CASSYGRNTEAFF
cdr3_nt: TGTGCCAGCAGTTATGGGCGGAACACTGAAGCTTTCTTT
d_call: NA
j_call: TRBJ1-1
clone_size: NA
cdr3_length: 13
v_call: TRBV6-5

cdr3_aa: CASTRQGAEAFF
cdr3_nt: TGCGCCAGCACCAGACAGGGAGCTGAAGCTTTCTTT
d_call: TRBD1
j_call: TRBJ1-1
clone_size: NA
cdr3_length: 12
v_call: TRBV5-1

cdr3_aa: CASSSTGAIAEAFF
cdr3_nt: TGTGCCAGCAGTTCGACAGGGGCGATAGCTGAAGCTTTCTTT
d_call: TRBD1
j_call: TRBJ1-1
clone_size: NA
cdr3_length: 14
v_call: TRBV5-4

cdr3_aa: CASSTVPDSPLHF
cdr3_nt: TGTGCCAGTAGTACAGTCCCCGATTCACCCCTCCACTTT
d_call: NA
j_call: TRBJ1-6
clone_size: NA
cdr3_length: 13
v_call: TRBV19

cdr3_aa: CASSSSVGATDTQYF
cdr3_nt: TGTGCCAGCAGCTCGTCCGTGGGGGCCACAGATACGCAGTATTTT
d_call: NA
j_call: TRBJ2-3
clone_size: NA
cdr3_length: 15
v_call: TRBV3-1/TRBV3-2

cdr3_aa: CSASPQETQYF
cdr3_nt: TGCAGTGCTAGTCCCCAAGAGACCCAGTACTTC
d_call: NA
j_call: TRBJ2-5
clone_size: NA
cdr3_length: 11
v_call: TRBV20-1

cdr3_aa: CASSPRDTSYEQYF
cdr3_nt: TGTGCCAGTAGTCCCCGGGACACTTCCTACGAGCAGTACTTC
d_call: NA
j_call: TRBJ2-7
clone_size: once
cdr3_length: 14
v_call: TRBV19

cdr3_aa: CASSLFGRSEQFF
cdr3_nt: TGCGCCAGCAGCTTGTTTGGGCGCAGTGAGCAGTTCTTC
d_call: NA
j_call: TRBJ2-1
clone_size: NA
cdr3_length: 13
v_call: TRBV5-1

cdr3_aa: CASSPRTRSSYNEQFF
cdr3_nt: TGTGCCAGCAGCCCTCGGACTCGCAGCTCCTACAATGAGCAGTTCTTC
d_call: NA
j_call: TRBJ2-1
clone_size: NA
cdr3_length: 16
v_call: TRBV7-6

cdr3_aa: CASSSRQGGYEQYF
cdr3_nt: TGTGCCAGCAGCTCCCGACAGGGAGGCTACGAGCAGTACTTC
d_call: NA
j_call: TRBJ2-7
clone_size: NA
cdr3_length: 14
v_call: TRBV7-8

cdr3_aa: CAIGPLEPLHF
cdr3_nt: TGTGCCATTGGGCCTTTGGAACCCCTCCACTTT
d_call: NA
j_call: TRBJ1-6
clone_size: NA
cdr3_length: 11
v_call: TRBV6-5

cdr3_aa: CASSPTTQGASNTGELFF
cdr3_nt: TGTGCCAGCAGCCCTACGACCCAGGGGGCCTCGAACACCGGGGAGCTGTTTTTT
d_call: TRBD1
j_call: TRBJ2-2
clone_size: NA
cdr3_length: 18
v_call: TRBV3-1/TRBV3-2

cdr3_aa: CASSPPSTDTQYF
cdr3_nt: TGTGCCAGCTCACCCCCATCCACAGATACGCAGTATTTT
d_call: NA
j_call: TRBJ2-3
clone_size: NA
cdr3_length: 13
v_call: TRBV18

cdr3_aa: CASSLRSGGFHNEQFF
cdr3_nt: TGTGCCAGCAGCCTAAGGTCTGGGGGTTTTCACAATGAGCAGTTCTTC
d_call: NA
j_call: TRBJ2-1
clone_size: NA
cdr3_length: 16
v_call: TRBV3-1/TRBV3-2

cdr3_aa: CASSEFGQGYEQYF
cdr3_nt: TGCGCCAGCAGTGAATTTGGACAGGGCTACGAGCAGTACTTC
d_call: TRBD1
j_call: TRBJ2-7
clone_size: NA
cdr3_length: 14
v_call: TRBV10-1

cdr3_aa: CASSLQGLTGELFF
cdr3_nt: TGCGCCAGCAGCTTACAGGGGCTCACCGGGGAGCTGTTTTTT
d_call: TRBD1
j_call: TRBJ2-2
clone_size: NA
cdr3_length: 14
v_call: TRBV5-1

cdr3_aa: CASRAWTGSTDTQYF
cdr3_nt: TGTGCCAGCAGGGCCTGGACAGGGAGCACAGATACGCAGTATTTT
d_call: TRBD1
j_call: TRBJ2-3
clone_size: NA
cdr3_length: 15
v_call: TRBV6-5

cdr3_aa: CSVQANAEKLFF
cdr3_nt: TGCAGCGTGCAGGCTAACGCTGAAAAACTGTTTTTT
d_call: NA
j_call: TRBJ1-4
clone_size: NA
cdr3_length: 12
v_call: TRBV29-1

cdr3_aa: CASTLVGKPQHF
cdr3_nt: TGTGCCAGCACCTTAGTAGGGAAGCCCCAGCATTTT
d_call: NA
j_call: TRBJ1-5
clone_size: NA
cdr3_length: 12
v_call: TRBV28

cdr3_aa: CASSQDGIRMNTEAFF
cdr3_nt: TGCGCCAGCAGCCAAGACGGCATCCGCATGAACACTGAAGCTTTCTTT
d_call: NA
j_call: TRBJ1-1
clone_size: NA
cdr3_length: 16
v_call: TRBV4-1

cdr3_aa: CAISEGASSYNEQFF
cdr3_nt: TGTGCCATCAGTGAGGGGGCTAGTTCCTACAATGAGCAGTTCTTC
d_call: NA
j_call: TRBJ2-1
clone_size: NA
cdr3_length: 15
v_call: TRBV10-3

cdr3_aa: CASSLPPARPSYEQYF
cdr3_nt: TGTGCCAGCAGCCTCCCCCCGGCCAGACCCTCCTACGAGCAGTACTTC
d_call: NA
j_call: TRBJ2-7
clone_size: NA
cdr3_length: 16
v_call: TRBV7-2

cdr3_aa: CAISSQGGNTNYGYTF
cdr3_nt: TGTGCCATCAGTAGCCAGGGGGGGAACACTAACTATGGCTACACCTTC
d_call: TRBD1
j_call: TRBJ1-2
clone_size: NA
cdr3_length: 16
v_call: TRBV10-3

cdr3_aa: CASRLDRDTDTQYF
cdr3_nt: TGTGCCAGCAGACTGGACAGGGACACAGATACGCAGTATTTT
d_call: TRBD1
j_call: TRBJ2-3
clone_size: NA
cdr3_length: 14
v_call: TRBV6-5

cdr3_aa: CATSRPGQGANTQYF
cdr3_nt: TGTGCCACCAGCAGACCCGGCCAGGGGGCGAATACGCAGTATTTT
d_call: TRBD1
j_call: TRBJ2-3
clone_size: NA
cdr3_length: 15
v_call: TRBV15

cdr3_aa: CASSLLLEIYGYTF
cdr3_nt: TGTGCCAGCAGTTTACTATTGGAAATCTATGGCTACACCTTC
d_call: NA
j_call: TRBJ1-2
clone_size: NA
cdr3_length: 14
v_call: TRBV28

cdr3_aa: CASSETGTGELFF
cdr3_nt: TGTGCCAGCAGTGAAACAGGGACCGGGGAGCTGTTTTTT
d_call: NA
j_call: TRBJ2-2
clone_size: NA
cdr3_length: 13
v_call: TRBV2

cdr3_aa: CASSSPDQPQHF
cdr3_nt: TGTGCCAGCAGTTCCCCGGATCAGCCCCAGCATTTT
d_call: NA
j_call: TRBJ1-5
clone_size: NA
cdr3_length: 12
v_call: TRBV28

cdr3_aa: CARSPGTGGNYGYTF
cdr3_nt: TGTGCCAGAAGCCCCGGGACAGGGGGGAACTATGGCTACACCTTC
d_call: TRBD1
j_call: TRBJ1-2
clone_size: NA
cdr3_length: 15
v_call: TRBV5-3